This is a list of T cell receptor beta chains from one sample in a study of regulatory T cells in long-lasting Graves disease. Each CDR3 protein gets one entry after TCRdb re-called the multiplex PCR reads with MiXCR. The table includes almost 350,000 distinct CDR3 sequences, 15% to 20% detected once. Source: peripheral blood mononuclear cells (PBMCs), taken when the disease was refractory, from a patient treated with antithyroid drugs. The origin of the receptors is a female donor with Graves disease. Each CDR3 is given with its conserved first and last residue. Fields, in order: D gene, V gene, clone size, J gene, CDR3 protein, CDR3 DNA. A D gene is named only where the DNA matches it firmly. Clone size is shown for a subset of rows, as once, few, many or a class of expanded clone.

.,TRBV5-8,many,TRBJ1-2,CASIKTGDNWPYGYTF,TGTGCCAGCATCAAAACGGGTGATAACTGGCCGTATGGCTACACCTTC
.,TRBV3-1,many,TRBJ2-7,CASSQDPRVEEQYF,TGTGCCAGCAGCCAAGATCCCCGTGTCGAGGAGCAGTACTTC
.,TRBV11-2,many,TRBJ2-7,CASSLVEGGSSYEQYF,TGTGCCAGCAGCTTAGTGGAGGGGGGAAGCTCCTACGAGCAGTACTTC
.,TRBV13,.,TRBJ1-4,CASSSAGKLTTNEKLFF,TGTGCCAGCAGTTCCGCCGGGAAGTTAACAACTAATGAAAAACTGTTTTTT
.,TRBV4-3,many,TRBJ1-2,CASSPYQAAIYGYTF,TGCGCCAGCAGCCCCTACCAAGCAGCCATCTATGGCTACACCTTC
TRBD1,TRBV2,.,TRBJ2-3,CATRLDRATDTQYF,TGTGCCACCCGTTTGGACAGGGCCACAGATACGCAGTATTTT
.,TRBV4-3,many,TRBJ1-3,CASSQTDVRKSGNTIYF,TGCGCCAGCAGCCAAACAGATGTCAGAAAATCTGGAAACACCATATATTTT
.,TRBV15,few,TRBJ2-5,CATSAFLATQYF,TGTGCCACCAGCGCGTTTCTAGCGACCCAGTACTTC
.,TRBV29-1,.,TRBJ2-2,CSVINGGELFF,TGCAGCGTCATAAATGGGGGGGAGCTGTTTTTT
TRBD1,TRBV6-1,few,TRBJ2-7,CASSEPTGQGWNEQYF,TGTGCCAGCAGTGAACCTACAGGACAGGGCTGGAACGAGCAGTACTTC
TRBD2,TRBV7-9,few,TRBJ2-5,CASSAGTRGPSGAQYF,TGTGCCAGCAGCGCCGGGACTAGAGGCCCCTCAGGGGCCCAGTACTTC
.,TRBV15,.,TRBJ1-6,CATSRFRDSTYNSPLHF,TGTGCCACCAGTCGCTTCAGGGATTCGACCTATAATTCACCCCTCCACTTT
TRBD2,TRBV20-1,.,TRBJ2-5,CSARAGGASGSVYF,TGCAGTGCTAGAGCCGGCGGGGCTAGCGGGAGCGTGTACTTC
.,TRBV5-1,.,TRBJ1-3,CASSLAGPGNTIYF,TGCGCCAGCAGCTTGGCCGGGCCTGGAAACACCATATATTTT
.,TRBV12-3/TRBV12-4,many,TRBJ2-7,CASSFRESEQYF,TGTGCCAGCAGTTTTCGTGAGAGTGAGCAGTACTTC
.,TRBV29-1,few,TRBJ2-5,CSVERRGLVRETQYF,TGCAGCGTTGAAAGGAGGGGGCTCGTGAGAGAGACCCAGTACTTC
.,TRBV6-7,.,TRBJ1-5,CASSYVGREGYSNQPQHF,TGTGCCAGCAGTTACGTCGGGAGGGAGGGCTATAGCAATCAGCCCCAGCATTTT
.,TRBV28,many,TRBJ1-2,CASSYSRLANYGYTF,TGTGCCAGCAGTTATTCCAGATTAGCTAACTATGGCTACACCTTC
.,TRBV4-3,few,TRBJ2-5,CASSQDVRGETQYF,TGCGCCAGCAGCCAAGATGTCCGGGGAGAGACCCAGTACTTC
TRBD2,TRBV5-1,once,TRBJ2-1,CASSLERLAGGPREQFF,TGCGCCAGCAGCTTGGAACGGCTAGCGGGAGGCCCCCGGGAGCAGTTCTTC
TRBD1,TRBV7-2,.,TRBJ1-5,CASSPRDRVLHQPQHF,TGTGCCAGCAGCCCGAGAGACAGGGTCCTTCATCAGCCCCAGCATTTT
.,TRBV11-3,.,TRBJ2-1,CASSLERNEQFF,TGTGCCAGCAGCTTAGAGCGGAATGAGCAGTTCTTC
.,TRBV5-1,.,TRBJ2-7,CASSLWDGYEQYF,TGCGCCAGCAGCTTGTGGGACGGTTACGAGCAGTACTTC
.,TRBV20-1,.,TRBJ2-4,CSARDGLLAKNIQYF,TGCAGTGCTAGAGATGGGTTACTAGCCAAAAACATTCAGTACTTC
.,TRBV18,many,TRBJ1-5,CASSLSPTGYNQPQHF,TGTGCCAGCTCCCTGTCGCCTACAGGGTATAATCAGCCCCAGCATTTT
.,TRBV6-2/TRBV6-3,.,TRBJ2-2,CASRVPGVGGELFF,TGTGCCAGCAGGGTGCCAGGGGTTGGCGGGGAGCTGTTTTTT
.,TRBV7-3,many,TRBJ2-5,CASSIGGETQYF,TGTGCCAGCAGCATTGGGGGGGAGACCCAGTACTTC
TRBD1,TRBV5-1,.,TRBJ2-2,CASSLVRAGGTGELFF,TGCGCCAGCAGCTTGGTTCGGGCAGGGGGTACCGGGGAGCTGTTTTTT
.,TRBV12-5,many,TRBJ1-1,CASQRQRGNTEAFF,TGTGCTAGTCAAAGGCAAAGGGGAAACACTGAAGCTTTCTTT
.,TRBV3-1,many,TRBJ2-4,CASSQGGAKNIQYF,TGTGCCAGCAGCCAAGGGGGGGCCAAAAACATTCAGTACTTC
TRBD2,TRBV2,many,TRBJ2-2,CASNRLASNTGELFF,TGTGCCAGCAATCGACTAGCGTCGAACACCGGGGAGCTGTTTTTT
.,TRBV19,many,TRBJ1-5,CASSMDPTGSGNQPQHF,TGTGCCAGTAGTATGGATCCCACAGGGTCGGGCAATCAGCCCCAGCATTTT
.,TRBV7-9,.,TRBJ1-1,CASRGQGLNTEAFF,TGTGCCAGCAGGGGGCAGGGATTGAACACTGAAGCTTTCTTT
TRBD2,TRBV7-9,.,TRBJ2-2,CASSARLAVNTGELFF,TGTGCCAGCAGCGCCAGACTAGCGGTGAACACCGGGGAGCTGTTTTTT
.,TRBV5-1,few,TRBJ1-6,CASSPRPPGGSPLHF,TGCGCCAGCAGCCCCCGACCCCCCGGCGGTTCACCCCTCCACTTT
TRBD2,TRBV19,.,TRBJ2-3,CASTTGLASDTQYF,TGTGCCAGTACCACCGGACTAGCGTCGGATACGCAGTATTTT
TRBD1,TRBV3-1,.,TRBJ1-1,CASSPTGGSGAFF,TGTGCCAGCAGCCCGACAGGGGGCAGCGGAGCTTTCTTT
TRBD1,TRBV2,many,TRBJ1-1,CASRGEDREAFF,TGTGCCAGCAGGGGGGAGGACAGGGAGGCTTTCTTT
.,TRBV28,.,TRBJ2-2,CASSWGAGRTGELFF,TGTGCCAGCAGTTGGGGGGCAGGGAGGACCGGGGAGCTGTTTTTT
TRBD1,TRBV10-3,.,TRBJ2-3,CAISGQGESDTQYF,TGTGCCATCAGTGGACAGGGGGAATCGGATACGCAGTATTTT
TRBD2,TRBV28,few,TRBJ2-2,CASKPGREGVTGELFF,TGTGCCAGCAAGCCCGGGCGGGAGGGGGTCACCGGGGAGCTGTTTTTT
.,TRBV18,.,TRBJ1-1,CASSRTVQNFMNTEAFF,TGTGCCAGCTCACGAACGGTCCAAAATTTCATGAACACTGAAGCTTTCTTT
.,TRBV5-5,.,TRBJ1-1,CASSPFRQINTEAFF,TGTGCCAGCAGCCCCTTCAGACAGATAAACACTGAAGCTTTCTTT
.,TRBV3-1,many,TRBJ1-6,CASSSFMGRNNSPLHF,TGTGCCAGCAGCTCATTCATGGGGCGAAATAATTCACCCCTCCACTTT
.,TRBV20-1,.,TRBJ1-6,CSALFGWDNSPLHF,TGCAGTGCTCTTTTTGGGTGGGATAATTCACCCCTCCACTTT
.,TRBV5-1,many,TRBJ1-4,CASSFLGFGEKLFF,TGCGCCAGCAGCTTTTTGGGCTTTGGTGAAAAACTGTTTTTT
.,TRBV11-2,.,TRBJ2-5,CASSLDLEGETQYF,TGTGCCAGCAGCTTAGATCTAGAGGGGGAGACCCAGTACTTC
TRBD2,TRBV5-1,.,TRBJ2-2,CASSVSGRETGELFF,TGCGCCAGCAGCGTAAGCGGGAGGGAAACCGGGGAGCTGTTTTTT
TRBD2,TRBV4-3,.,TRBJ2-5,CASSQSTPTLSGGPNQETQYF,TGCGCCAGCAGCCAGTCAACACCTACTTTGAGCGGGGGACCGAACCAAGAGACCCAGTACTTC
.,TRBV20-1,many,TRBJ1-2,CSARAPLTANYGYTF,TGCAGTGCTAGAGCCCCCCTGACAGCTAACTATGGCTACACCTTC
TRBD1,TRBV3-1,.,TRBJ2-2,CASTLSGQAGELFF,TGTGCCAGCACCCTATCGGGACAGGCCGGGGAGCTGTTTTTT
.,TRBV28,.,TRBJ2-1,CASSFEGGTSYNEQFF,TGTGCCAGCAGTTTCGAGGGCGGGACATCCTACAATGAGCAGTTCTTC
.,TRBV4-1,.,TRBJ1-5,CASRQGRGGNQPQHF,TGCGCCAGCAGGCAAGGCAGGGGAGGCAATCAGCCCCAGCATTTT
.,TRBV25-1,.,TRBJ2-1,CASSEPGGPYRNEQFF,TGTGCCAGCAGTGAGCCCGGGGGGCCCTACAGGAATGAGCAGTTCTTC
.,TRBV7-2,.,TRBJ1-3,CASSSTYSGNTIYF,TGTGCCAGCAGCTCGACGTACTCTGGAAACACCATATATTTT